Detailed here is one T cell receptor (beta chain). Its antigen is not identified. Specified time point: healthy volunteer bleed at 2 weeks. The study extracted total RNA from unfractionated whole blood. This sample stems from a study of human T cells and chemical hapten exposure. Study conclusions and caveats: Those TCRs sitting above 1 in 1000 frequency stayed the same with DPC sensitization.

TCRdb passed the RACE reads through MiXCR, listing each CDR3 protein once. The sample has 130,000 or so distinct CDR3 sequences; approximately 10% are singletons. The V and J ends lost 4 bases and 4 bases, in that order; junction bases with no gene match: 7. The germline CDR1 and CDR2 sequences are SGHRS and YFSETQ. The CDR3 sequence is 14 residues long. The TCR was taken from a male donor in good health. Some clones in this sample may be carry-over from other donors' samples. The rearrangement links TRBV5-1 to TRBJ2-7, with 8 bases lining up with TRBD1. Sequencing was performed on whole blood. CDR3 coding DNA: TGCGCCAGCAGCCGGGACAGGTGGCTTTACGAGCAGTACTTC. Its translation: CASSRDRWLYEQYF.